These T cell receptor beta chains were read from a single sample in a study of blood T cell repertoires in COVID-19. Sequencing used immunoSEQ multiplex PCR; TCRdb keeps in-frame clones, though not all of them. The data hold roughly 140,000 clones, with 85% observed a single time. The specimen sequenced was peripheral blood. These TCRs come from a man aged 50 to 59 with acute or convalescent COVID-19. Each CDR3 is given with its conserved first and last residue. A D gene is named only where the DNA matches it firmly. The size of a clone is reported for some rows only, either as once, few or many, or as a class for expanded clones.

j_call cdr3_length v_call d_call clone_size cdr3_nt cdr3_aa
TRBJ2-2 16 TRBV6-1 . . TGTGCCAGCAGTGAAAGAAAAGGGGGGAACACCGGGGAGCTGTTTTTT CASSERKGGNTGELFF
TRBJ1-6 14 TRBV18 TRBD1 . TGTGCCAGCTCACCTGACAGGGGAGGTTCACCCCTCCACTTT CASSPDRGGSPLHF
TRBJ2-1 16 TRBV5-1 TRBD2 . TGCGCCAGCAGCTTGGATTCCACTTTAGCGGGAAATGAGCAGTTCTTC CASSLDSTLAGNEQFF
TRBJ1-5 13 TRBV30 TRBD1 few TGTGCCTGGAGTGTACAGGGGGATCAGCCCCAGCATTTT CAWSVQGDQPQHF
TRBJ2-7 15 TRBV2 TRBD2 . TGTGCCAGCAGGATCGGACTAGCGGGAGGGCACGAGCAGTACTTC CASRIGLAGGHEQYF
TRBJ1-4 17 TRBV5-1 TRBD1 . TGCGCCAGCAGCGCCGGGACAGATTATCCTTCTAATGAAAAACTGTTTTTT CASSAGTDYPSNEKLFF
TRBJ2-2 15 TRBV11-3 . . TGTGCCAGCAGCTCCCGGGGGACCAACACCGGGGAGCTGTTTTTT CASSSRGTNTGELFF
TRBJ2-7 15 TRBV7-9 TRBD1 few TGTGCCAGCAGCCGTGACAGGGCCCTACTTTACGAGCAGTACTTC CASSRDRALLYEQYF
TRBJ1-2 13 TRBV30 . . TGTGCCTGGAGCCCCCAGGGATTGCGGGGCTACACCTTC CAWSPQGLRGYTF
TRBJ2-3 15 TRBV7-3 . . TGTGCCAGCAGCTTAGCGGGACCTAGCACAGATACGCAGTATTTT CASSLAGPSTDTQYF
TRBJ1-6 15 TRBV5-4 TRBD1 . TGTGCCAGCAGCTTGATGGACAGGGATTCTTCACCCCTCCACTTT CASSLMDRDSSPLHF
TRBJ2-3 17 TRBV12-5 TRBD2 few TGTGCTAGTGACGAACAGTTAGCGGGAGGTGCCACAGATACGCAGTATTTT CASDEQLAGGATDTQYF
TRBJ2-1 19 TRBV27 TRBD2 . TGTGCCAGCAGTTTTGAGGGCGACCCGGGACTAGCGGGAAACAATGAGCAGTTCTTC CASSFEGDPGLAGNNEQFF
TRBJ1-4 13 TRBV19 TRBD1 once TGTGCCACCAAACAGGGGGGGAGTGAAAAACTGTTTTTT CATKQGGSEKLFF
TRBJ2-1 16 TRBV5-1 TRBD2 . TGCGCCAGCAGCTTGGAGGCGGGAGGGGGTTACAATGAGCAGTTCTTC CASSLEAGGGYNEQFF
TRBJ2-2 19 TRBV9 . . TGTGCCAGCAGCGTAGCTGGAACGGGACACCCGGCAGGCACCGGGGAGCTGTTTTTT CASSVAGTGHPAGTGELFF
TRBJ1-2 14 TRBV7-9 TRBD1 . TGTGCCAGCAGCTTTGCGGACAGGGGGCTGGGCTACACCTTC CASSFADRGLGYTF
TRBJ2-2 14 TRBV27 TRBD2 few TGTGCCAGCAGTTCTGTAGCGGGACCTAGGGAGCTGTTTTTT CASSSVAGPRELFF
TRBJ1-2 14 TRBV28 TRBD1 . TGTGCCAGCAGTTGGGGACAGGGAGGCTATGGCTACACCTTC CASSWGQGGYGYTF
TRBJ2-7 15 TRBV5-1 TRBD2 . TGCGCCAGCAGCTTGGTGGGCGGGAAGCGGGGCGAGCAGTACTTC CASSLVGGKRGEQYF
TRBJ2-7 18 TRBV5-1 TRBD2 once TGCGCCAGCAGCTTTAAGACTAGCGGGGGGGCCTTTTCCCACGAGCAGTACTTC CASSFKTSGGAFSHEQYF
TRBJ1-5 13 TRBV5-8 . . TGTGCCAGCACCGGTGATGGCAATCAGCCCCAGCATTTT CASTGDGNQPQHF
TRBJ1-4 14 TRBV11-3 TRBD1 few TGTGCCAGCAGCCGGGGACAGTCCCGAGAAAAACTGTTTTTT CASSRGQSREKLFF
TRBJ1-5 14 TRBV11-3 TRBD1 . TGTGCCAGCAGCGGGGGCGGGACAGGGCAGCCCCAGCATTTT CASSGGGTGQPQHF
TRBJ2-1 15 TRBV7-3 TRBD2 . TGTGCCAGCAGCTTGGGACTAGCGGGAGTATCTGAGCAGTTCTTC CASSLGLAGVSEQFF
TRBJ2-3 16 TRBV4-1 TRBD2 . TGCGCCAGCAGCCTACGGACTAGCTCCAGCACAGATACGCAGTATTTT CASSLRTSSSTDTQYF
TRBJ1-6 14 TRBV5-1 . . TGCGCCAGCATGGACCGGGAGTATAATTCACCCCTCCACTTT CASMDREYNSPLHF
TRBJ2-2 18 TRBV7-9 . . TGTGCCAGCAGCCCTACCCGGGTTCCCGAGGGGAACACCGGGGAGCTGTTTTTT CASSPTRVPEGNTGELFF
TRBJ1-2 16 TRBV4-2 TRBD1 . TGTGCCAGCAGCCAAGATGGGGGACAGGGAAGCTATGGCTACACCTTC CASSQDGGQGSYGYTF
TRBJ1-2 16 TRBV27 TRBD1 . TGTGCCAGCAGTTTATTAGCGGGACAGGGTAACTATGGCTACACCTTC CASSLLAGQGNYGYTF
TRBJ2-3 16 TRBV11-2 TRBD2 . TGTGCCAGCAGCACGCTAGCGGGAGCTAGCACAGATACGCAGTATTTT CASSTLAGASTDTQYF
TRBJ1-5 15 TRBV2 . . TGTGCCAGCAGTGAACAGGGAGGGGCTCAGCAGCCCCAGCATTTT CASSEQGGAQQPQHF
TRBJ2-7 12 TRBV2 . . TGTGCCAGCAGTTCCGACAGGTACGAGCAGTACTTC CASSSDRYEQYF
TRBJ2-5 15 TRBV18 . . TGTGCCAGCTCACCACCATCACAGGCTTCAGAGACCCAGTACTTC CASSPPSQASETQYF
TRBJ2-7 15 TRBV6-2/TRBV6-3 . . TGTGCCAGCAGTCCACTGCCAGGGGGGAACCCCGAGCAGTACTTC CASSPLPGGNPEQYF
TRBJ2-1 13 TRBV19 . . . CASSIVAGGSLFF